This TCR beta chain was documented in a study of spatial heterogeneity in lung cancer. Study at large: Each time, sequencing found more beta-chain sequences than alpha-chain sequences. General study points: Resection saw ubiquitous expanded tumor TCRs appear in blood more than follow-up did.

The CDR3 covers 14 residues. The germline V gene has CDR1 SGDLS and CDR2 YYNGEE. V was trimmed by 2 bases and J by 10 bases, leaving 13 bases between them. The time point is: sample taken at primary tumor resection. A total of around 76 untreated early-stage non-small cell lung cancer patients served as donors. Of note for this clonotype: Its cognate antigen is unknown.

Every cDNA TCR molecule received its own unique molecular identifier. MiXCR was run by TCRdb on the 5' RACE reads, yielding one entry per CDR3 protein. The sample gives tens of thousands of distinct CDR3 sequences, approximately 12% of which show up once; roughly 39% is in the top ten. Sequencing was performed on PBMCs, taken at surgery. This chain connects TRBV9 to TRBJ1-6; D remains unclear. The sequence came from a male donor with early-stage non-small cell lung cancer. Here the CDR3 DNA reads TGTGCCAGCAGCGTGTCCTCGTCCGGGTCACCCCTCCACTTT. Its protein product is CASSVSSSGSPLHF.